The T cell receptor (beta chain) described here comes from a study of CD8 T cells in ankylosing spondylitis. Findings and limits, study-wide: Within ankylosing spondylitis blood, a TCR beta motif made up of eight or nine highly homologous variants appeared to be characteristic.

This clonotype was recorded many times. Its target is not known. V was clipped by 0 bases and J by 6 bases, with 13 bases between them. Germline CDR1 is SGDLS and CDR2 is YYNGEE. This CDR3 has 14 residues. MiXCR, applied by TCRdb to the 5' RACE reads, yields one record per CDR3 protein. Among about 42,000 distinct CDR3 sequences listed, over 3.5% were seen once. The sample was blood, either unsorted or a sorted T cell fraction (not recorded which). The chain couples TRBV9 to TRBJ2-7; D may be TRBD1 (7 bases). The TCR was taken from a female donor with ankylosing spondylitis or in good health (not recorded which). The CDR3: CASSVGGGTVEQYF. The CDR3 nucleotides are TGTGCCAGCAGCGTAGGTGGGGGGACAGTCGAGCAGTACTTC. The full variable domain, with the rest looked up from reference TRBV9 and TRBJ2-7, is DSGVTQTPKHLITATGQRVTLRCSPRSGDLSVYWYQQSLDQGLQFLIQYYNGEERAKGNILERFSAQQFPDLHSELNLSSLELGDSALYFCASSVGGGTVEQYFGPGTRLTVT.